This TCR beta chain was found in a study of blood T cell repertoires in COVID-19. Study in general: T cells, B-cell-depleted T cells, or PBMCs supplied cDNA or gDNA.

From germline, CDR1 is SGHDT and CDR2 YYEEEE. CDR3 length: 16 residues. Between the trimmed V and J ends, which lost 0 bases and 6 bases, there was a span of 19 bases. Sequenced by immunoSEQ multiplex PCR; TCRdb stores in-frame clones only, minus some. The sample gives hundreds of thousands of clones, roughly 85% of which show up once; approximately 1.9% is in the top ten. The receptor was isolated from a woman under 40 who had been exposed to COVID-19. The chain employs TRBV5-6 and TRBJ2-7; no clear D gene. Sequenced input: PBMCs or T cells enriched from blood (not recorded which). CDR3 sequence reads: CASSLDSDLSSTEQYF. CDR3 nucleotides: TGTGCCAGCAGCTTGGACAGTGACCTTTCAAGCACCGAGCAGTACTTC. The variable domain in full, completed from reference TRBV5-6 and TRBJ2-7, reads DAGVTQSPTHLIKTRGQQVTLRCSPKSGHDTVSWYQQALGQGPQFIFQYYEEEERQRGNFPDRFSGHQFPNYSSELNVNALLLGDSALYLCASSLDSDLSSTEQYFGPGTRLTVT.